The rows below give T cell receptor beta chains drawn from one sample of a study of T-cell reconstitution after alpha-beta-depleted transplantation in children. TCRdb re-called the PCR reads through MiXCR, storing one row per CDR3 protein. The data show around 250,000 distinct CDR3 sequences, 7.5% to 9.5% seen once. The starting material was PBMCs, mostly from graft donor cells, obtained 180 days after TCRalphabeta/CD19-depleted stem cell transplant. The receptors were sampled from a male patient aged 5 to 17 who had a stem cell transplant for acute lymphoblastic leukemia, so the T cells may come from the graft donor. Both conserved end residues are part of each CDR3. The D gene is left open where the match is weak.

>TRBJ2-4|NA|TRBV29-1
CSVMGRSVPLAKNIQYF
>TRBJ1-5|TRBD1|TRBV16
CASSPYQGAHSNQPQHF
>TRBJ2-7|NA|TRBV20-1
CSAGLGHPSYEQYF
>TRBJ1-1|TRBD1|TRBV5-1
CASSHTPDRGPEAFF
>TRBJ2-2|TRBD1|TRBV12-3/TRBV12-4
CASSPFRTGGTGELFF
>TRBJ2-6|NA|TRBV12-3/TRBV12-4
CASWTNPGANVLTF
>TRBJ1-2|NA|TRBV13
CASSLTEDGYTF
>TRBJ1-2|NA|TRBV24-1
CATSDSRGVGYTF
>TRBJ2-1|TRBD2|TRBV19
CASSMAGVLFSNQQFF
>TRBJ2-7|NA|TRBV6-1
CASSRGGQHYEQYF
>TRBJ2-7|TRBD1|TRBV5-1
CASSIGQAPNEQYF
>TRBJ2-2|NA|TRBV5-6
CASSLGLSGNTGELFF
>TRBJ2-3|NA|TRBV12-3/TRBV12-4
CASSGGQGVGDTQYF
>TRBJ1-1|NA|TRBV7-9
CASSRGQWNTEAFF
>TRBJ1-5|TRBD1|TRBV10-1
CASSDPDRERGNQPQHF
>TRBJ2-7|TRBD1|TRBV29-1
CSVEDRGGYEQYF
>TRBJ2-1|NA|TRBV4-1
CASSQEGKQFF
>TRBJ2-5|NA|TRBV20-1
CSARGSGWETQYF
>TRBJ2-1|TRBD2|TRBV5-1
CASSDPTSGYNEQFF